This T cell receptor (beta chain) was sequenced in a study of cytotoxic CD8 clonotypes in ibrutinib-treated CLL. Looking at the study overall: Researchers reported about 10 relapsed/refractory and fewer than 16 treatment-naive patients, some 18 of them IGHV unmutated.

Findings and caveats of the study: While tracking circulating CD8+ T-cell counts, baseline clonality exceeded that of age-matched healthy donors. Upon ibrutinib response clonality rose, and upon progression it fell back toward baseline.

Comments on this clone: Antigen specificity is unknown.

Sequenced by immunoSEQ multiplex PCR; TCRdb stores in-frame clones only, minus some. This table has about 9,200 clones, over 55% appearing once. Germline V gives CDR1 SQVTM, CDR2 ANQGSEA. The V and J ends lost 6 bases and 3 bases respectively, with 11 bases between them. The CDR3 extends over 12 amino acids. Frozen PBMC stocks contributed around 2 micrograms of genomic DNA to the TCR beta libraries. This receptor was identified in a human donor with chronic lymphocytic leukemia. Specimen: PBMCs, collected before ibrutinib treatment. The V call is TRBV29-1, the J call TRBJ2-5; no clear D. The CDR3 sequence is CSVVGAKETQYF. CDR3 nucleotide sequence: TGCAGCGTGGTCGGAGCTAAAGAGACCCAGTACTTC.